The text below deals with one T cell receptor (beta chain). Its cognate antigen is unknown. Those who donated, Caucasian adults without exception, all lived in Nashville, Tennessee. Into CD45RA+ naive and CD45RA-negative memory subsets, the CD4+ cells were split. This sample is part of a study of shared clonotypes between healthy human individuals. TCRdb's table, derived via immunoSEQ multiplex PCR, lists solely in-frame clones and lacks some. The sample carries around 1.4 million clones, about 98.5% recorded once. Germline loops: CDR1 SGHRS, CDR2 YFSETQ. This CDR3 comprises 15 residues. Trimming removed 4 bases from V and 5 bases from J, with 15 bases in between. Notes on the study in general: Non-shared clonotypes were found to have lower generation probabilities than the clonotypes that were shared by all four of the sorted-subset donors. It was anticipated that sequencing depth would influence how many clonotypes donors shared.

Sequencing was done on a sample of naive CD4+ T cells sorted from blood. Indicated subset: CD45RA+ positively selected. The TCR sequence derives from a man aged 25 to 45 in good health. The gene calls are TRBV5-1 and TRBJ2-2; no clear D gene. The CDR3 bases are TGCGCCAGCAGCCCCCTAACAGTTACTACCGGGGAGCTGTTTTTT. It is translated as CASSPLTVTTGELFF. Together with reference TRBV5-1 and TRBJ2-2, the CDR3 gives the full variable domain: KAGVTQTPRYLIKTRGQQVTLSCSPISGHRSVSWYQQTPGQGLQFLFEYFSETQRNKGNFPGRFSGRQFSNSRSEMNVSTLELGDSALYLCASSPLTVTTGELFFGEGSRLTVL.